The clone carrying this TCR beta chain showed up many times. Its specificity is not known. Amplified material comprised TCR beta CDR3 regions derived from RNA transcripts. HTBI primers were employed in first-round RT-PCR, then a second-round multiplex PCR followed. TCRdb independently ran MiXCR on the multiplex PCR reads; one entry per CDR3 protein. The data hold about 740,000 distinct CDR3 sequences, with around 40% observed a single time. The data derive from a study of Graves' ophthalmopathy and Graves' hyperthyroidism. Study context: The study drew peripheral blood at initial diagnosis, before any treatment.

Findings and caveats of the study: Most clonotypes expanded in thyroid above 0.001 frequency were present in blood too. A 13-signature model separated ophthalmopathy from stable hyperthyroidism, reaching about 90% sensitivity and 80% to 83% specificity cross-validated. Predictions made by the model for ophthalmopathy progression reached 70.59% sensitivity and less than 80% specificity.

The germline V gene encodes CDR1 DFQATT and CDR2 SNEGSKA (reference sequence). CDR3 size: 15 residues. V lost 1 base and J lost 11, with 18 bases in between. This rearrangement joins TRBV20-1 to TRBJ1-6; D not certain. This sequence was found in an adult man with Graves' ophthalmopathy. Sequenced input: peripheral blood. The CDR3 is CSARVRAMNVAPLHF. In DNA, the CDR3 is TGCAGTGCTAGAGTAAGGGCTATGAACGTGGCACCCCTCCACTTT.